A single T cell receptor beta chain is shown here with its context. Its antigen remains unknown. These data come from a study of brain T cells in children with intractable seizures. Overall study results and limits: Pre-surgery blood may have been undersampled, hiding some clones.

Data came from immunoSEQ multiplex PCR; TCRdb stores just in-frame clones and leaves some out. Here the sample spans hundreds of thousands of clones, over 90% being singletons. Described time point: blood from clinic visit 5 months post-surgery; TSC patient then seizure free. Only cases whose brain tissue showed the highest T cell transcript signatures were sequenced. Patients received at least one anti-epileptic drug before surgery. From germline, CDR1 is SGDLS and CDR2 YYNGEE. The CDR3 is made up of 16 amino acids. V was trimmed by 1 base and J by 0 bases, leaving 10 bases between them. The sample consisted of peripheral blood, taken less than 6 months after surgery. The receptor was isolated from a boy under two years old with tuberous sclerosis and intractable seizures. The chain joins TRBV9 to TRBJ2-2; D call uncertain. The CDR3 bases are TGTGCCAGCAGCGTATACGATGGCGCGAACACCGGGGAGCTGTTTTTT. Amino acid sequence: CASSVYDGANTGELFF.